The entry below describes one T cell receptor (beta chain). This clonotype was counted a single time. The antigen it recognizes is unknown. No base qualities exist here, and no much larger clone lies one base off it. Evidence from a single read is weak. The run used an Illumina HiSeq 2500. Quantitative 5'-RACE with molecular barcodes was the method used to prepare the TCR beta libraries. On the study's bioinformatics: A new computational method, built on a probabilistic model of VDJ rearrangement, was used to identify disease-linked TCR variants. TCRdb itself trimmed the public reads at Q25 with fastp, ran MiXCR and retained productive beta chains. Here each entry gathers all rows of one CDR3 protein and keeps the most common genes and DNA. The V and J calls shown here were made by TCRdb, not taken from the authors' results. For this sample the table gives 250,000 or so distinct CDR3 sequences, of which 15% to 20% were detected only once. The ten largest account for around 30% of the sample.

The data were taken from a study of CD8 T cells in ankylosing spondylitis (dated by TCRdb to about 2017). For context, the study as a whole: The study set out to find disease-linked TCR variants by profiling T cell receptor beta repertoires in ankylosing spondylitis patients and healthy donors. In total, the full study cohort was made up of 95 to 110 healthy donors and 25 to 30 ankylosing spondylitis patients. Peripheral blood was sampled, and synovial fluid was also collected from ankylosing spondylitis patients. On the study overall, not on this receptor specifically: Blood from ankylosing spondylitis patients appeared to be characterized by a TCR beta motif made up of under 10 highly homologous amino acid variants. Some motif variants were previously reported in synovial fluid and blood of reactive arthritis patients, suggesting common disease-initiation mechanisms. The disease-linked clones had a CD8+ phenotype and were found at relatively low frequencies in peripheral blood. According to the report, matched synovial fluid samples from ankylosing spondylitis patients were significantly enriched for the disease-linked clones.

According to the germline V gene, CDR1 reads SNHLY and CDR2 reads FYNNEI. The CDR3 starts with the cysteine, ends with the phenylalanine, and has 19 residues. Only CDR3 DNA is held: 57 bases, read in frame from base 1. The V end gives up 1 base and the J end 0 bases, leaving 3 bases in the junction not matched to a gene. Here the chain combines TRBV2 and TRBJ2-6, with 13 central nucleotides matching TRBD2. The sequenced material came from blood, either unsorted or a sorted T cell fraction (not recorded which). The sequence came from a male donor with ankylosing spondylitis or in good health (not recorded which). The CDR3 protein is CASSEVGTSGISGANVLTF. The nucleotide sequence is TGTGCCAGCAGTGAAGTGGGGACTAGCGGGATCTCTGGGGCCAACGTCCTGACTTTC.